This T cell receptor (beta chain) was sequenced for a study of Ad26.COV2.S vaccination and SARS-CoV-2 variants (dated by TCRdb to the early 2020s). Looking at the study overall: Donors in the vaccine arm were drawn from COV1001, a phase I-IIa trial of Ad26.COV2.S in healthy adults that was multicentre, randomized, double-blind and placebo-controlled. Ad26.COV2.S was given intramuscularly at 5x10^10 or 1x10^11 viral particles, as a single shot or as two shots 56 days apart. Sequencing of the TCRbeta repertoire served to evaluate the specificity and breadth of SARS-CoV-2-reactive T cell receptors following Ad26.COV2.S vaccination. A total of roughly 32 samples were included in the TCR-sequenced set, comprising 19 Ad26.COV2.S vaccine recipients, 5 placebo recipients and 8 SARS-CoV-2 convalescent individuals. Trial participants were randomized into five groups of five: low-dose or high-dose Ad26.COV2.S given once or twice, or placebo on both occasions. Investigators did not know the trial group allocation while performing experiments and assessing outcomes.

V lost 7 bases and J lost 7 bases; the stretch between them is 10 bases long. Per the germline V gene (reference sequence), LGHDT is the CDR1 and YNNKEL is the CDR2. The CDR3 sequence holds 11 residues, the cysteine and phenylalanine included. The DNA shown is the 33-base CDR3, in frame from base 1. The treatment or condition label, as the study defines it: approximately 18 received Ad26.COV2.S at low or high dose, single or two shots; about 5 received placebo; per-sample allocation not given. Repertoires of vaccine and placebo recipients were sequenced from samples collected on day 63 after the first injection. Between 29 July and 7 August 2020, Cohort 1b enrolled around 24 adults aged 18-55 years at one site in Boston, USA. Ad26.COV2.S consisted of a replication-incompetent adenovirus type 26 vector by which a prefusion-stabilized SARS-CoV-2 spike protein from the original Wuhan strain was expressed.

This clone was seen just once. This receptor's antigen is unknown. Per-base quality was not reported, and no clone a single base away is much larger than it. Study-level results and caveats: Spike-specific TCR breadth was higher in Ad26.COV2.S recipients than in placebo recipients (P = 0.0014). The study lacked the statistical power to compare responses across vaccine doses or regimens. It was noted by the authors that total T cell responses may have been underestimated by the TCR breadth and depth analyses. After vaccination, spike-specific CD8+ and CD4+ T cell responses were reported to show substantial breadth. Comparable non-spike TCR breadth was observed between vaccine and placebo recipients, consistent with only spike being contained in the vaccine.

TCRbeta CDR3 regions were sequenced with the immunoSEQ Assay. After extraction, genomic DNA underwent amplification by bias-controlled multiplex PCR, followed by high-throughput sequencing. On the study's bioinformatics: To quantify the absolute abundance of every unique TCRbeta CDR3 region, sequences were collapsed and filtered. T cell fraction was estimated by normalizing TCRbeta template counts to usable DNA, with usable DNA measured through amplification of reference genes found in all nucleated cells. Repertoire TCRs were annotated as SARS-CoV-2-specific when V gene, CDR3 amino acid sequence and J gene were exactly matched to a known reactive TCR set. The reference SARS-CoV-2 TCR set was obtained from MIRA and was filtered for enrichment in COVID-19-positive ImmuneCODE repertoires, whereby public or cross-reactive TCRs were removed. Using the MIRA antigens, annotated TCRs were further analysed by specific ORF or by position within an ORF. Depth was the summed frequency of annotated unique rearrangements, while breadth was defined as annotated unique rearrangements over total unique productive rearrangements. Two-sided Wilcoxon rank-sum tests were applied when comparing TCR breadth between groups. The immuneACCESS repertoire file appears here via TCRdb, limited to in-frame rearrangements. These files lack a portion of the clones; in checked studies, under half of the deficit traces to unresolved V genes, and the cause of the others is not known. V and J calls and clone size follow that table, whereas D and trimming were derived from the DNA. The sample table lists 350,000 to 450,000 clones, 89% of them with a count of one. The ten biggest clones cover 1.5% to 2% of the sample.

The sample in question was peripheral blood, obtained in a trial of Ad26.COV2.S vaccine versus placebo. The receptor's source is a person aged 18 to 65 who received the Ad26.COV2.S COVID-19 vaccine or a placebo. The chain couples TRBV3-1 (or the pseudogene TRBV3-2) to TRBJ1-2; 6 matching bases give a weak D call of TRBD1. The CDR3 protein sequence reads: CASIGGGGYTF. The DNA sequence is TGTGCCAGCATAGGGGGAGGTGGCTACACCTTC.